A selection of T cell receptor beta chains follows, all from one sample in a study of T cells in Graves' hyperthyroidism and ophthalmopathy. TCRdb analysed the multiplex PCR reads with MiXCR anew, one entry per CDR3 protein. The table lists hundreds of thousands of distinct CDR3 sequences, around a quarter of them singletons, with approximately 10% in the top ten. Input material: blood. The receptors stem from a woman in her twenties or thirties with Graves' ophthalmopathy. Both conserved end residues are part of each CDR3. Fields, in order: J gene, clone size, V gene, D gene, CDR3 protein, CDR3 DNA. The D gene is left open where the match is weak. Rows may omit the clone size; those that give it use once, few, many or a size class.

TRBJ2-7 | . | TRBV12-3/TRBV12-4 | . | CASSSSGWASRSYEQYF | .
TRBJ2-5 | many | TRBV6-5 | TRBD2 | CASSYSRTSGQETQYF | TGTGCCAGCAGTTACTCCCGGACTAGCGGACAAGAGACCCAGTACTTC
TRBJ1-5 | many | TRBV6-5 | TRBD1 | CASSYSYRGVGQPQHF | TGTGCCAGCAGTTACTCCTACAGGGGTGTAGGTCAGCCCCAGCATTTT
TRBJ2-6 | many | TRBV20-1 | . | CSARVYSGANVLTF | TGCAGTGCTAGGGTTTACTCTGGGGCCAACGTCCTGACTTTC
TRBJ2-2 | few | TRBV4-1 | . | CASSQLDLIVAGELFF | TGCGCCAGCAGCCAACTAGACCTGATCGTAGCGGGGGAGCTGTTTTTT
TRBJ2-3 | many | TRBV27 | . | CASSLGQLHLADTQYF | TGTGCCAGCAGTTTAGGGCAGCTACATTTGGCAGATACGCAGTATTTT
TRBJ1-1 | . | TRBV6-2/TRBV6-3 | TRBD1 | CASSQEGAVEAFF | TGTGCCAGCAGTCAGGAGGGGGCTGTTGAAGCTTTCTTT
TRBJ1-2 | many | TRBV12-3/TRBV12-4 | . | CASSFGGINGYTF | TGTGCCAGCAGTTTCGGGGGGATAAATGGCTACACCTTC
TRBJ2-5 | . | TRBV2 | . | CASVAGGLLETQYF | TGTGCCAGCGTCGCCGGGGGGCTGTTGGAGACCCAGTACTTC
TRBJ1-1 | many | TRBV29-1 | . | CSVEEMNLLKGVGTEAFF | TGCAGCGTTGAAGAGATGAACTTATTGAAGGGGGTTGGAACTGAAGCTTTCTTT
TRBJ1-5 | few | TRBV6-2/TRBV6-3 | TRBD1 | CASSADRGSGQPQHF | TGTGCCAGCAGTGCGGACAGGGGCTCAGGTCAGCCCCAGCATTTT
TRBJ2-7 | many | TRBV13 | . | CARGCTPYEQYF | TGTGCCAGGGGATGTACCCCGTACGAGCAGTACTTC
TRBJ2-7 | many | TRBV10-3 | . | CAISAGLSSYEQYF | TGTGCCATCAGTGCGGGACTGTCCTCCTACGAGCAGTACTTC
TRBJ1-1 | . | TRBV6-1 | . | CASSFPWGGMNTEAFF | TGTGCCAGCAGCTTCCCCTGGGGGGGAATGAACACTGAAGCTTTCTTT
TRBJ2-7 | many | TRBV7-6 | . | CASSLPGGGLSEQYF | TGTGCCAGCAGCCTACCGGGGGGCGGATTGAGCGAGCAGTACTTC
TRBJ1-2 | . | TRBV12-3/TRBV12-4 | . | CSTSFRDYGYTF | TGTTCCACCAGTTTCCGGGACTATGGCTACACCTTC
TRBJ2-7 | few | TRBV28 | TRBD2 | CASSPHRLAGGREQYF | TGTGCCAGCAGTCCCCACCGATTAGCGGGAGGGCGCGAGCAGTACTTC
TRBJ1-2 | . | TRBV28 | . | CASSDSHNYGYTF | TGTGCCAGCAGTGATTCGCATAACTATGGCTACACCTTC
TRBJ2-6 | many | TRBV11-2 | . | CASRLPPRLTQSGANVLTF | TGTGCCAGCAGACTCCCGCCGCGACTGACGCAATCTGGGGCCAACGTCCTGACTTTC
TRBJ1-1 | . | TRBV19 | . | CASSIGSLSTEACF | TGTGCCAGTAGTATAGGTTCACTGAGCACTGAAGCTTGCTTT
TRBJ1-1 | many | TRBV29-1 | . | CSVEDRNLNTEAFF | TGCAGCGTTGAAGATCGGAACCTGAACACTGAAGCTTTCTTT
TRBJ1-1 | many | TRBV6-5 | . | CASSDSAEAFF | TGTGCCAGCAGTGACTCTGCAGAAGCTTTCTTT
TRBJ1-1 | many | TRBV9 | . | CASSAIVGERELNTEAFF | TGTGCCAGCAGCGCGATAGTGGGGGAGAGAGAACTGAACACTGAAGCTTTCTTT
TRBJ2-2 | many | TRBV2 | TRBD2 | CASRERGDGTGELFF | TGTGCCAGCAGGGAGCGGGGGGACGGCACCGGGGAGCTGTTTTTT